The 27 T cell receptor beta chains given below trace back to one sample, sequenced in a study of T cell changes during pregnancy in multiple sclerosis. Method: immunoSEQ multiplex PCR; TCRdb's copy keeps in-frame clones and lacks some. The data show tens of thousands of clones, with approximately 90% seen just once and 1.5% to 2% held by the top ten. The starting material was peripheral blood, obtained in the first trimester of pregnancy. The source is a female donor in good health, enrolled as a control in a pregnancy study.

Remarks on this clone: At one boundary the junction diverges from the germline segment, which might be a read error. Here the CDR3 reads CASSLGRGYGQYF. The CDR3 nucleotides are TGTGCCAGCAGCTTGGGCAGGGGTTACGGGCAGTACTTC. The rearrangement joins TRBV5-8 to TRBJ2-7, with a tentative D call TRBD1 (6 bases). Per the germline V gene, CDR1 is SGHTS and CDR2 is YDEGEE. The CDR3 is 13 amino acids.

The rearrangement uses TRBV2 and TRBJ2-7; 10 nucleotides line up with TRBD1. The CDR3 has 14 amino acids. Germline CDR1 is SNHLY and CDR2 is FYNNEI. The junction had 4 bases not matched to a gene; V was cut back by 6 bases and J by 2 bases. CDR3 nucleotides: TGTGCCAGCAGGGGGGACAGGGGTCCCTACGAGCAGTACTTC. Residues: CASRGDRGPYEQYF.

The V call is TRBV29-1, the J call TRBJ2-7; D remains ambiguous. Trimming took off 2 bases at V and 0 bases at J, with 8 bases between the two ends. This CDR3 is built from 13 residues. Germline V lookup: CDR1 SQVTM, CDR2 ANQGSEA. CDR3 DNA sequence: TGCAGCGTTGAATTAGAGAGCTCCTACGAGCAGTACTTC. It yields the protein CSVELESSYEQYF.

The chain employs TRBV5-5 and TRBJ2-3, with TRBD1 identical over 7 bases. Germline V gene data show CDR1 as SGHKS and CDR2 as YYEKEE (reference sequence). The trim removed 0 bases at V and 2 bases at J, leaving 6 bases unmatched. This CDR3 is 16 amino acids long. CDR3 sequence: CASSLVGTVATDTQYF. CDR3 DNA: TGTGCCAGCAGCTTGGTAGGGACAGTGGCCACAGATACGCAGTATTTT. Together with reference TRBV5-5 and TRBJ2-3, the CDR3 gives the full variable domain: DAGVTQSPTHLIKTRGQQVTLRCSPISGHKSVSWYQQVLGQGPQFIFQYYEKEERGRGNFPDRFSARQFPNYSSELNVNALLLGDSALYLCASSLVGTVATDTQYFGPGTRLTVL.

The V and J genes are TRBV6-1 and TRBJ2-7; TRBD1 is a possible D gene (7 bases). The CDR3 consists of 17 residues. V was clipped by 3 bases and J by 2 bases, with 20 bases between them. The germline CDR1 and CDR2 sequences are MNHNS and SASEGT. CDR3 sequence (DNA): TGTGCCAGCAGTGAGCGCGCCAGGGGGGACCCAGCCTACGAGCAGTACTTC. This gives the protein CASSERARGDPAYEQYF.

This clone was detected only once. The J gene is TRBJ2-3, the V gene TRBV5-1; D is uncertain. CDR1 is SGHRS, CDR2 YFSETQ, per germline. This CDR3 has 15 amino acids. Between the trimmed V and J ends, which lost 0 bases and 5 bases, there was a span of 13 bases. The CDR3 reads CASSLGTVTGDTQYF. CDR3 nucleotide sequence: TGCGCCAGCAGCTTGGGAACGGTAACGGGAGATACGCAGTATTTT.

The chain employs TRBV5-1 and TRBJ1-2, with TRBD1 matching 8 bases. The CDR3 runs to 13 residues. Trimming removed 2 bases from V and 6 bases from J; junction bases left unmatched: 3. Germline CDR1 is SGHRS and CDR2 is YFSETQ. The CDR3 protein is CASSFQGADGYTF. The CDR3 bases are TGCGCCAGCAGCTTCCAGGGGGCGGATGGCTACACCTTC.

The chain couples TRBV5-1 to TRBJ2-3, with a tentative D call TRBD2 (6 bases). The CDR3 covers 15 residues. V was pared by 1 base and J by 7 bases, with 16 bases between. Germline V lookup: CDR1 SGHRS, CDR2 YFSETQ. CDR3 DNA sequence: TGCGCCAGCAGCTTGCGTGGGACTCACCCCAATACGCAGTATTTT. It specifies CASSLRGTHPNTQYF.

The chain is built from TRBV6-6 and TRBJ1-5; 7 bases map to TRBD1. The CDR3 is 15 residues long. Germline V gene data show CDR1 as MNHNY and CDR2 as SVGAGI (reference sequence). With 7 bases clipped from V and 3 bases from J, the junction kept 9 bases outside the gene matches. The CDR3 region has the DNA TGTGCCAGCAACCCGACAGGGACTTACAATCAGCCCCAGCATTTT. This encodes CASNPTGTYNQPQHF.

The gene calls are TRBV28 and TRBJ1-3, with D maybe TRBD1 (5 bases). With 3 bases removed from V and 0 bases from J, the gap between germline ends came to 6 bases. There are 14 residues in the CDR3. Germline loops: CDR1 MDHEN, CDR2 SYDVKM. For the CDR3, the DNA is TGTGCCAGCAGTTTGGGGCCCTCTGGAAACACCATATATTTT. Encoded protein: CASSLGPSGNTIYF. The full variable domain, completed using reference TRBV28 and TRBJ1-3, is DVKVTQSSRYLVKRTGEKVFLECVQDMDHENMFWYRQDPGLGLRLIYFSYDVKMKEKGDIPEGYSVSREKKERFSLILESASTNQTSMYLCASSLGPSGNTIYFGEGSWLTVV.

The V and J genes are TRBV6-5 and TRBJ1-1; 9 nucleotides align to TRBD1. The CDR3 is 15 residues long. With 5 bases clipped from V and 1 base from J, the junction kept 5 bases outside the gene matches. Looked up from germline, CDR1 is MNHEY and CDR2 is SVGAGI. The CDR3 protein is CASSPGTGTNTEAFF. The DNA of the CDR3 is TGTGCCAGCAGTCCCGGGACAGGGACGAACACTGAAGCTTTCTTT.

The chain has TRBV5-1 and TRBJ2-7; 9 bases agree with TRBD1. The ends lost 4 bases at V and 2 bases at J; junction bases unmatched: 7. This CDR3 comprises 15 residues. Looked up from germline, CDR1 is SGHRS and CDR2 is YFSETQ. CDR3 loop: CASSPGTGWTYEQYF. For the CDR3, the DNA is TGCGCCAGCAGCCCGGGGACAGGGTGGACCTACGAGCAGTACTTC.

The CDR3, as DNA: TGTGCCAGCAGCTTAATAGGGGGAGAGGCCTACAATGAGCAGTTCTTC. Protein sequence: CASSLIGGEAYNEQFF. The V gene is TRBV5-4, the J gene TRBJ2-1; a possible D gene is TRBD1 (6 bases). CDR3 length: 16 amino acids. Germline loops: CDR1 SGHNT, CDR2 YYREEE (reference sequence). Deletions cut 2 bases from V and 2 bases from J, with 14 bases between.

The chain employs TRBV7-9 and TRBJ2-3, with D possibly being TRBD2 (6 bases). Germline assignment: CDR1 SEHNR and CDR2 FQNEAQ (reference sequence). Between the trimmed V and J ends, which lost 5 bases and 6 bases, there was a span of 12 bases. The CDR3 extends over 13 amino acids. CDR3 amino acids: CASSPSGPDTQYF. The CDR3 region has the DNA TGTGCCAGCAGCCCCAGCGGGCCGGATACGCAGTATTTT.

This clone came up once. The J gene is TRBJ2-2, the V gene TRBV23-1, with D tentatively TRBD1 (6 bases). TRBV23-1 is an ORF, and what it does is uncertain. Trimming removed 8 bases at V and 7 bases at J, with 14 bases between. The CDR3 runs to 13 residues. CDR3 bases: TGCGCCAGCGCCTACAGGGTCGGCGGGGAGCTGTTTTTT. It specifies CASAYRVGGELFF.

The genes are TRBV1 and TRBJ2-7; the tabulated D call, TRBD2, remains unverified against the DNA. TRBV1 is termed a pseudogene. This CDR3 has 18 amino acids. CDR3 in amino acids: CTSSQETSGRARPYEQYF. The CDR3 DNA reads as TGCACCAGCAGCCAAGAGACTAGCGGGAGGGCCAGGCCCTACGAGCAGTACTTC.

This clone was picked up one time. The chain recombines TRBV4-1 with TRBJ2-5; 7 bases match TRBD1. J was trimmed by 7 bases and V by 1 base; bases with no gene match: 6. The CDR3 is made up of 14 amino acids. The germline CDR1 and CDR2 sequences are MGHRA and YSYEKL. As DNA, the CDR3 is TGCGCCAGCAGCCAAGTGTACAGGGGCGGGACCCAGTACTTC. This sequence encodes CASSQVYRGGTQYF.

This chain joins TRBV5-1 and TRBJ2-7; D is uncertain. Germline CDR1 is SGHRS and CDR2 is YFSETQ. The CDR3 covers 13 residues. V dropped 0 bases and J dropped 0 bases, with 4 bases sitting between them. CDR3 sequence reads: CASSLAHSYEQYF. The CDR3 nucleotides are TGCGCCAGCAGCTTGGCACACTCCTACGAGCAGTACTTC.

This chain uses TRBV18 with TRBJ2-4, with D uncertain. Germline lookup yields CDR1 KGHSH and CDR2 LQKENI. V was pared by 3 bases and J by 0 bases, with 9 bases between. The CDR3 loop spans 15 amino acids. Here the CDR3 reads CASSPPELAKNIQYF. The CDR3 coding sequence is TGTGCCAGCTCACCTCCGGAGCTAGCCAAAAACATTCAGTACTTC. The whole variable domain, filled in from reference TRBV18 and TRBJ2-4, reads NAGVMQNPRHLVRRRGQEARLRCSPMKGHSHVYWYRQLPEEGLKFMVYLQKENIIDESGMPKERFSAEFPKEGPSILRIQQVVRGDSAAYFCASSPPELAKNIQYFGAGTRLSVL.

V and J are TRBV7-7 and TRBJ2-2; the match to TRBD1 covers 7 bases. The CDR3 extends over 18 amino acids. Germline V gives CDR1 SSHAT, CDR2 FNYEAQ (reference sequence). V lost 5 bases to trimming and J lost 3 bases; unmatched junction nucleotides: 15. CDR3 DNA: TGTGCCAGCAGCCCGCAACCACAGGGGTTTTGGGACACCGGGGAGCTGTTTTTT. Translation gives CASSPQPQGFWDTGELFF.

This clone was observed many times. This chain uses TRBV6-1 with TRBJ1-1; D not resolved. The V gene's germline CDR1 is MNHNS and CDR2 SASEGT. This CDR3 contains 14 residues. The ends were cut back, 4 bases at V and 1 base at J, with 10 bases in the middle. CDR3 nucleotide sequence: TGTGCCAGCAGTGTAATCCCAGGGAACACTGAAGCTTTCTTT. It translates to CASSVIPGNTEAFF.

This chain joins TRBV7-7 and TRBJ2-7; 7 bases map to TRBD1. The CDR3 consists of 14 residues. Germline assignment: CDR1 SSHAT and CDR2 FNYEAQ (reference sequence). V was pared by 5 bases and J by 7 bases, with 11 bases of the junction left unmatched. The CDR3: CASSVNLGGGEQYF. The CDR3 nucleotides are TGTGCCAGCAGCGTAAACCTAGGGGGCGGAGAGCAGTACTTC.

V is TRBV19 and J is TRBJ1-2; 7 nucleotides line up with TRBD1. J was trimmed by 4 bases and V by 6 bases; bases with no gene match: 5. The CDR3 is made up of 13 amino acids. Germline V gene sequence: CDR1 LNHDA, CDR2 SQIVND (reference sequence). The CDR3 sequence is CASRARGVYGYTF. The CDR3 region has the DNA TGTGCCAGTAGGGCCAGGGGGGTCTATGGCTACACCTTC.

This clone has a single count. The chain is built from TRBV9 and TRBJ2-5, with 13 positions matching TRBD2. The CDR3 length is 18 residues. The germline V gene encodes CDR1 SGDLS and CDR2 YYNGEE. Trimming took 0 bases from V and 2 from J; bases not matched to a gene: 7. DNA of the CDR3: TGTGCCAGCAGCGTAGGGTCACTAGCGGGAGGGCGACAAGAGACCCAGTACTTC. This sequence encodes CASSVGSLAGGRQETQYF.

The rearrangement links TRBV4-1 to TRBJ2-5, with TRBD1 matching 11 bases. Germline CDR1 MGHRA, CDR2 YSYEKL. This CDR3 comprises 18 residues. V lost 5 bases, J lost 0 bases, and 11 bases stayed unmatched. The CDR3: CASSDWTGGGGNQETQYF. The CDR3 DNA reads TGCGCCAGCAGCGACTGGACAGGGGGCGGAGGAAACCAAGAGACCCAGTACTTC.

This clone appeared a single time. The chain combines TRBV6-5 with TRBJ1-1; maybe TRBD1 (5 bases). CDR3 size: 13 residues. CDR1 is MNHEY, CDR2 SVGAGI, per germline. Trimming left V 5 bases short and J 1 base short, with 8 bases between. CDR3 protein: CASSVGGNTEAFF. For the CDR3, the DNA is TGTGCCAGCAGTGTGGGGGGGAACACTGAAGCTTTCTTT.

The gene calls are TRBV6-1 and TRBJ2-7, with TRBD2 as a possible D gene (6 bases). The V gene lost 2 bases and the J gene lost 4 bases, with 12 bases spanning the gap. Germline V gene data show CDR1 as MNHNS and CDR2 as SASEGT. The CDR3 has 14 residues. As DNA, the CDR3 is TGTGCCAGCAGTGAATGGGACGGGACTTACGAGCAGTACTTC. Translated: CASSEWDGTYEQYF.